Listed here are 27 T cell receptor beta chains from one sample, sequenced in a study of technical replicates of blood from several donors. Some clones are missing from TCRdb's copy, which holds only in-frame ones; the method was immunoSEQ multiplex PCR. The table records more than 65,000 clones, 95% to 96% of them present only once. The material sequenced was T cells isolated from PBMCs. The receptors were sampled from a human donor in good health.

The V gene is TRBV13, the J gene TRBJ1-1; 7 nucleotides line up with TRBD1. Germline CDR1 reads PRHDT; CDR2 reads FYEKMQ (reference sequence). The CDR3 totals 14 residues. V trimming: 9 bases; J trimming: 0 bases; junction bases outside the gene matches: 7. The CDR3 is CARKTGTMNTEAFF. The CDR3 DNA reads TGTGCCAGAAAGACAGGGACCATGAACACTGAAGCTTTCTTT.

This clone showed up just once. Here the CDR3 reads CASSEGRHTIYF. The CDR3 DNA sequence: TGTGCCAGCAGTGAAGGGAGGCACACCATATATTTT. The V and J genes are TRBV6-1 and TRBJ1-3; D not resolved. The CDR3 covers 12 residues. Germline V gives CDR1 MNHNS, CDR2 SASEGT. Trimming removed 1 base from V and 8 bases from J, with 6 bases in between.

The chain links TRBV7-9 to TRBJ2-7; the D is unclear. This CDR3 contains 13 residues. Trimming removed 3 bases from V and 3 bases from J, with 9 bases in between. Per germline, CDR1 SEHNR and CDR2 FQNEAQ (reference sequence). The DNA of the CDR3 is TGTGCCAGCAGCTTTTTGCAACACTACGAGCAGTACTTC. Protein: CASSFLQHYEQYF.

J is TRBJ2-7 and V is TRBV5-1, with D hard to call. The length of the CDR3 is 16 residues. V was pared by 0 bases and J by 0 bases, with 13 bases between. The germline V gene has CDR1 SGHRS and CDR2 YFSETQ. Written as DNA, the CDR3 is TGCGCCAGCAGCTTGGAGGCTGGGCAACCCTCCTACGAGCAGTACTTC. Encoded protein: CASSLEAGQPSYEQYF.

This rearrangement joins TRBV7-6 to TRBJ2-3, with 11 bases aligning to TRBD1. The J segment lost 1 base and the V segment lost 3 bases, leaving 0 bases of the junction unmatched. Germline assignment: CDR1 SGHVS and CDR2 FNYEAQ. The CDR3 is 15 amino acids. CDR3: CASSLGQGGTDTQYF. In DNA, the CDR3 is TGTGCCAGCAGCTTGGGACAGGGGGGCACAGATACGCAGTATTTT.

The chain recombines TRBV6-5 with TRBJ2-3; 11 bases fit TRBD2. Germline CDR1 MNHEY, CDR2 SVGAGI. V trimming: 6 bases; J trimming: 5 bases; junction bases outside the gene matches: 7. The CDR3 is 15 residues long. The CDR3 nucleotides are TGTGCCAGCAGCAACCTAGCGGGGGGAGGAGATACGCAGTATTTT. As protein: CASSNLAGGGDTQYF.

This chain connects TRBV5-4 to TRBJ2-3; tentatively, D is TRBD2 (6 bases). Germline V gene lookup returns CDR1 SGHNT and CDR2 YYREEE (reference sequence). V shed 4 bases and J shed 8 bases, with 14 bases lying between them. This CDR3 has 13 residues. CDR3 nucleotides: TGTGCCAGCAGCCCAAAAGATAGCGGTACGCAGTATTTT. Translated: CASSPKDSGTQYF.

The chain joins TRBV9 to TRBJ1-1; TRBD1 is a possible D gene (5 bases). Germline CDR1 is SGDLS and CDR2 is YYNGEE. The CDR3 loop spans 15 amino acids. The V and J ends lost 0 bases and 1 base respectively, with 10 bases between them. In DNA form, the CDR3 reads TGTGCCAGCAGCGTAGGTAGCAGGGCGAACACTGAAGCTTTCTTT. Its protein product is CASSVGSRANTEAFF.

This clone is a singleton in its sample. This sequence joins TRBV27 and TRBJ2-1; 7 nucleotides agree with TRBD2. Per the germline V gene, CDR1 is MNHEY and CDR2 is SMNVEV (reference sequence). After removal of 8 bases from V and 5 bases from J, the junction contained 6 bases not matched to a gene. The CDR3 is made up of 13 amino acids. In DNA form, the CDR3 reads TGTGCCAGCTTTCGGGGGGTGGACAATGAGCAGTTCTTC. As protein: CASFRGVDNEQFF.

In this sample, this clone turned up once. The chain employs TRBV2 and TRBJ2-7, with 8 bases lining up with TRBD1. The CDR3 is 14 amino acids. Germline CDR1 SNHLY, CDR2 FYNNEI. The trim removed 5 bases at V and 2 bases at J, leaving 5 bases unmatched. The CDR3 nucleotides read TGTGCCAGCAGTTGGGACAGGCGCGCCTACGAGCAGTACTTC. Its protein is CASSWDRRAYEQYF.

This rearrangement joins TRBV28 to TRBJ2-3; 10 nucleotides match TRBD1. CDR3 size: 17 residues. Per germline, CDR1 MDHEN and CDR2 SYDVKM. The ends lost 3 bases at V and 0 bases at J; junction bases unmatched: 6. For the CDR3, the DNA is TGTGCCAGCAGTTTGGGACAGGGGACCTCTAGCACAGATACGCAGTATTTT. It codes for CASSLGQGTSSTDTQYF.

This chain links TRBV7-9 with TRBJ1-6, with a weak D call TRBD1 (5 bases). Per germline, CDR1 SEHNR and CDR2 FQNEAQ (reference sequence). The CDR3 loop spans 18 amino acids. Trimming removed 5 bases at V and 0 bases at J, with 17 bases between. CDR3 nucleotides: TGTGCCAGCAGCGCTAGGGGCAGGGTGAGCTCCTATAATTCACCCCTCCACTTT. Translated, it gives CASSARGRVSSYNSPLHF. Complete variable domain (other parts from reference TRBV7-9 and TRBJ1-6): DTGVSQNPRHKITKRGQNVTFRCDPISEHNRLYWYRQTLGQGPEFLTYFQNEAQLEKSRLLSDRFSAERPKGSFSTLEIQRTEQGDSAMYLCASSARGRVSSYNSPLHFGNGTRLTVT.

The J gene is TRBJ2-1, the V gene TRBV5-1; 8 bases map to TRBD2. V trimming: 6 bases; J trimming: 6 bases; junction bases outside the gene matches: 8. Germline CDR1 is SGHRS and CDR2 is YFSETQ. This CDR3 is built from 14 residues. The CDR3 loop reads CASNSGILSNEQFF. The CDR3 DNA sequence: TGCGCCAGCAATAGCGGGATCCTCAGCAATGAGCAGTTCTTC.

The CDR3, as DNA: TGTGCCAGCTCCCTTGCCTCAGTATCTAGCACAGATACGCAGTATTTT. Translating gives CASSLASVSSTDTQYF. The rearrangement links TRBV18 to TRBJ2-3, with D hard to call. The CDR3 sequence is 16 residues long. Per the germline V gene, CDR1 is KGHSH and CDR2 is LQKENI. V was shortened by 6 bases and J by 0 bases, with 16 bases between the two germline ends. The complete variable domain, with remaining parts taken from reference TRBV18 and TRBJ2-3, reads NAGVMQNPRHLVRRRGQEARLRCSPMKGHSHVYWYRQLPEEGLKFMVYLQKENIIDESGMPKERFSAEFPKEGPSILRIQQVVRGDSAAYFCASSLASVSSTDTQYFGPGTRLTVL.

CDR3 region: CASSFGTSGINEQFF. The CDR3 region has the DNA TGTGCCAGTAGTTTCGGGACTAGCGGGATTAATGAGCAGTTCTTC. The chain uses TRBV19 and TRBJ2-1, with TRBD2 matching over 13 bases. Germline trimming cut 5 bases from V and 7 bases from J; bases unmatched to any gene: 5. The CDR3 loop spans 15 amino acids. Germline CDR1 is LNHDA and CDR2 is SQIVND (reference sequence).

The chain uses TRBV28 and TRBJ1-2, with 10 bases lining up with TRBD1. In germline, CDR1 is MDHEN, CDR2 SYDVKM. The CDR3 loop spans 14 amino acids. V gave up 6 bases and J gave up 5 bases; unmatched junction bases: 6. CDR3 sequence: CASRTVDRGYGYTF. The DNA of the CDR3 is TGTGCCAGCAGGACCGTGGACAGGGGGTATGGCTACACCTTC.

The chain combines TRBV30 with TRBJ1-1; TRBD1 aligns across 7 bases. Germline V gene data show CDR1 as GTSNPN and CDR2 as SVGIG (reference sequence). Unmatched junction bases numbered 6, after V lost 0 bases and J lost 11 bases. The CDR3 spans 12 residues. The CDR3 protein is CAWSVQGQGAFF. CDR3 in DNA: TGTGCCTGGAGTGTACAGGGGCAGGGGGCTTTCTTT.

The V and J genes are TRBV4-1 and TRBJ1-4; D gene ambiguous. Germline lookup yields CDR1 MGHRA and CDR2 YSYEKL. This CDR3 spans 16 amino acids. Trimming removed 0 bases at V and 0 bases at J, with 8 bases between. The CDR3 reads CASSQDRQPTNEKLFF. CDR3 in DNA: TGCGCCAGCAGCCAAGACAGGCAACCAACTAATGAAAAACTGTTTTTT.

V and J are TRBV6-1 and TRBJ1-2; D is unresolved. The V end was cut by 7 bases, the J end by 4 bases, with 13 bases between. The CDR3 is 13 amino acids. Germline V lookup: CDR1 MNHNS, CDR2 SASEGT. CDR3 loop: CASKAETPYGYTF. DNA of the CDR3: TGTGCCAGCAAGGCGGAGACTCCCTATGGCTACACCTTC.

The chain combines TRBV27 with TRBJ2-1, with 16 bases fitting TRBD2. This CDR3 comprises 19 residues. Per the germline V gene, CDR1 is MNHEY and CDR2 is SMNVEV (reference sequence). The junction had 16 bases not matched to a gene; V was cut back by 6 bases and J by 8 bases. The CDR3 sequence: CASRKILPGLAGGYDEQFF. As DNA, the CDR3 is TGTGCCAGCAGGAAAATACTCCCGGGACTAGCGGGAGGGTACGATGAGCAGTTCTTC.

This sequence joins TRBV15 and TRBJ2-1, with 7 nucleotides matching TRBD1. The junction had 8 bases not matched to a gene; V was cut back by 5 bases and J by 4 bases. The V gene's germline CDR1 is LNHNV and CDR2 YYDKDF (reference sequence). The CDR3 runs 15 residues. CDR3 residues: CATSRMTGSYNEQFF. CDR3 nucleotides: TGTGCCACCAGCCGTATGACAGGGTCTTACAATGAGCAGTTCTTC.

The chain links TRBV2 to TRBJ2-7; 7 nucleotides line up with TRBD2. This CDR3 contains 12 residues. J lost 8 bases, V lost 3 bases, and 4 bases had no gene match. Germline V gene sequence: CDR1 SNHLY, CDR2 FYNNEI. The CDR3 coding sequence is TGTGCCAGCAGTGAGGGAGGGGCAAAGCAGTACTTC. Translation gives CASSEGGAKQYF.

The CDR3 nucleotides are TGTGCCAGCAGTGTCAGGCAGACAGCCACTGTCGCCTACGAGCAGTACTTC. It yields the protein CASSVRQTATVAYEQYF. The chain joins TRBV6-1 to TRBJ2-7, with D maybe TRBD1 (5 bases). The CDR3 runs to 17 residues. Per the germline V gene, CDR1 is MNHNS and CDR2 is SASEGT. V lost 4 bases, J lost 2 bases, and 21 bases lay in between.

The chain recombines TRBV6-6 with TRBJ2-7; 10 nucleotides agree with TRBD2. V lost 4 bases, J lost 4 bases, and 4 bases stayed unmatched. The CDR3 loop spans 14 amino acids. Germline-derived CDR1 and CDR2 are MNHNY and SVGAGI (reference sequence). The CDR3 loop reads CASSSSGSWYEQYF. CDR3 coding DNA: TGTGCCAGCAGTTCTAGCGGGAGCTGGTACGAGCAGTACTTC.

The V gene is TRBV6-1, the J gene TRBJ2-7; tentative D call: TRBD2 (5 bases). Trimming took 2 bases from V and 3 from J, leaving 14 bases between them. Germline V gene data show CDR1 as MNHNS and CDR2 as SASEGT. The CDR3 has 15 amino acids. CDR3 in DNA: TGTGCCAGCAGTGAAAGCGGACGTGGGGTCTACGAGCAGTACTTC. This sequence encodes CASSESGRGVYEQYF.

V and J are TRBV14 and TRBJ2-7, with a possible D match to TRBD1 (5 bases). V lost 3 bases to trimming and J lost 4 bases, with 16 bases between them. Germline CDR1 is SGHDN and CDR2 is FVKESK. The CDR3 runs to 15 residues. In DNA form, the CDR3 reads TGTGCCAGCAGCCATGTAACACGGACATCTTACGAGCAGTACTTC. This sequence encodes CASSHVTRTSYEQYF.

V usage is TRBV18 and J usage is TRBJ1-1; 9 bases map to TRBD1. CDR3 length equals 16 residues. V was pared by 3 bases and J by 0 bases, with 5 bases of the junction left unmatched. CDR1 is KGHSH, CDR2 LQKENI, per germline. For the CDR3, the DNA is TGTGCCAGCTCACCGGCTGGGACAGGGTTGAACACTGAAGCTTTCTTT. Protein: CASSPAGTGLNTEAFF.